Below, 18 T cell receptor beta chains from the same sample are listed, as sequenced in a study of siplizumab effects on memory and regulatory T cells. Method: immunoSEQ multiplex PCR; TCRdb's copy keeps in-frame clones and lacks some. Among about 110,000 clones listed, approximately 90% were seen once. The sequenced sample consisted of Tregs sorted from blood. The receptor set was obtained from a human donor in good health.

The rearrangement links TRBV6-1 to TRBJ2-7; 8 bases match TRBD1. Germline CDR1 MNHNS, CDR2 SASEGT. The CDR3 totals 14 residues. J lost 5 bases, V lost 4 bases, and 7 bases had no gene match. This CDR3 is CASSGGQGFDEQYF. For the CDR3, the DNA is TGTGCCAGCAGTGGCGGACAGGGATTCGACGAGCAGTACTTC.

The table lists this clone with a few counts. The chain joins TRBV10-3 to TRBJ2-2; the D is unclear. This CDR3 contains 12 residues. Germline V gene lookup returns CDR1 ENHRY and CDR2 SYGVKD. V was clipped by 3 bases and J by 4 bases, with 3 bases between them. The chain's CDR3 is CAISDITGELFF. The CDR3 DNA sequence: TGTGCCATCAGTGATATCACCGGGGAGCTGTTTTTT.

V is TRBV30 and J is TRBJ2-5, with no clear D. This CDR3 region has 11 residues. In germline, CDR1 is GTSNPN, CDR2 SVGIG (reference sequence). Trimming stripped 1 base from V and 5 bases from J, with 5 bases between. Here the CDR3 DNA reads TGTGCCTGGAGTGCTAGGGAGACCCAGTACTTC. Translated, it gives CAWSARETQYF.

CDR3 bases: TGCGCCAGCAGCCAAGATCTGGGACGGTGGGGAGAGACCCAGTACTTC. Translated: CASSQDLGRWGETQYF. The genes are TRBV4-1 and TRBJ2-5, with D perhaps being TRBD1 or TRBD2 (5 bases each). Trimming took 0 bases from V and 4 from J, leaving 15 bases between them. Looked up from germline, CDR1 is MGHRA and CDR2 is YSYEKL. The CDR3 has 16 amino acids.

This chain connects TRBV4-1 to TRBJ1-1, with 7 nucleotides matching TRBD1. With 4 bases clipped from V and 6 bases from J, the junction kept 8 bases outside the gene matches. CDR1 and CDR2 from the germline V gene are MGHRA and YSYEKL. This CDR3 spans 14 amino acids. For the CDR3, the DNA is TGCGCCAGCAGCCGGACGACAGGGCGATCTGAAGCTTTCTTT. Translating gives CASSRTTGRSEAFF.

This clone was observed a few times. This chain uses TRBV27 with TRBJ1-6; tentatively, D is TRBD1 (5 bases). This CDR3 is built from 14 residues. V was cut by 3 bases and J by 6 bases, with 9 bases left in between. The germline CDR1 and CDR2 sequences are MNHEY and SMNVEV (reference sequence). CDR3 nucleotide sequence: TGTGCCAGCAGTTTCGGGGGGACTAATTCACCCCTCCACTTT. It is translated as CASSFGGTNSPLHF.

The V gene is TRBV5-6, the J gene TRBJ1-1, with D perhaps TRBD1 (6 bases). CDR1 is SGHDT and CDR2 is YYEEEE in the germline V gene. This CDR3 spans 14 amino acids. V was trimmed by 3 bases and J by 8 bases, leaving 17 bases between them. The CDR3 sequence: CASSSTGRILEAFF. The CDR3 nucleotides read TGTGCCAGCAGCTCCACAGGGAGGATTTTGGAAGCTTTCTTT.

J is TRBJ2-7 and V is TRBV4-1, with D possibly being TRBD1 (6 bases). From germline, CDR1 is MGHRA and CDR2 YSYEKL. This CDR3 has 14 amino acids. Trimming removed 5 bases at V and 1 base at J, with 12 bases between. The CDR3 region is CASSTGTISYEQYF. DNA for the CDR3: TGCGCCAGCAGCACCGGGACAATTTCCTACGAGCAGTACTTC.

The gene calls are TRBV9 and TRBJ2-2; 11 nucleotides align to TRBD2. Germline V lookup: CDR1 SGDLS, CDR2 YYNGEE. This CDR3 region has 15 residues. The V gene end was trimmed by 2 bases and the J gene end by 5 bases; junction bases not matched to a gene: 2. CDR3: CASSVSSGRTGELFF. CDR3 DNA sequence: TGTGCCAGCAGCGTTTCTAGCGGGAGGACCGGGGAGCTGTTTTTT.

This clone has more than one count but fewer than ten. The chain carries TRBV29-1 and TRBJ1-1; the match to TRBD1 covers 9 bases. Germline V gene lookup returns CDR1 SQVTM and CDR2 ANQGSEA. Losses at the gene ends were 7 bases for V and 7 bases for J; bases not matched to a gene: 7. This CDR3 contains 12 residues. DNA for the CDR3: TGCAGCGCCGGGACAGGGCTCGTTGAAGCTTTCTTT. Translating it yields CSAGTGLVEAFF.

The chain has TRBV5-1 and TRBJ1-4, with a tentative D call TRBD1 (6 bases). The germline gives CDR1 SGHRS, CDR2 YFSETQ. The CDR3 loop spans 16 amino acids. V lost 4 bases, J lost 4 bases, and 17 bases lay in between. The CDR3 spells CASSSRPGAVNEKLFF. In DNA form, the CDR3 reads TGCGCCAGCAGCAGTCGGCCAGGGGCCGTTAATGAAAAACTGTTTTTT.

This clone appeared once. The chain recombines TRBV19 with TRBJ1-5; D gene unclear. Germline V gives CDR1 LNHDA, CDR2 SQIVND (reference sequence). Trimming removed 3 bases from V and 2 bases from J, with 8 bases in between. This CDR3 contains 14 residues. CDR3 nucleotide sequence: TGTGCCAGTAGTATTTGGGCAGGCAATCAGCCCCAGCATTTT. Translation: CASSIWAGNQPQHF.

In DNA, the CDR3 is TGTGCCATATTGTCGGGGTTCTCCTACGAGCAGTACTTC. It codes for CAILSGFSYEQYF. This chain connects TRBV6-1 to TRBJ2-7, with D possibly being TRBD2 (5 bases). CDR3 length equals 13 residues. V gave up 10 bases and J gave up 0 bases, with 13 bases separating them. CDR1 is MNHNS, CDR2 SASEGT, per germline.

This chain joins TRBV18 and TRBJ2-7; D uncertain. Trimming took off 3 bases at V and 1 base at J, with 13 bases between the two ends. The CDR3 length is 15 residues. CDR1 is KGHSH, CDR2 LQKENI, per germline. The CDR3 reads CASSPTLAASYEQYF. CDR3 in DNA: TGTGCCAGCTCACCCACCCTCGCAGCATCCTACGAGCAGTACTTC.

The chain uses TRBV4-2 and TRBJ2-1; TRBD2 agrees at 9 bases. The V segment lost 0 bases and the J segment 5 bases; nucleotides outside the gene matches: 5. The CDR3 consists of 16 residues. CDR1 LGHNA and CDR2 YNFKEQ come from the germline V gene. CDR3 DNA sequence: TGTGCCAGCAGCCAAGATCCCAGCGGGGGGAACAATGAGCAGTTCTTC. This encodes CASSQDPSGGNNEQFF.

The chain employs TRBV19 and TRBJ2-5; the D gene is possibly TRBD2 (5 bases). V lost 1 base and J lost 1, with 10 bases in between. The V gene's germline CDR1 is LNHDA and CDR2 SQIVND (reference sequence). CDR3 length: 15 amino acids. The CDR3 nucleotides are TGTGCCAGTAGTATAGTCCGGGGATTCCAAGAGACCCAGTACTTC. It codes for CASSIVRGFQETQYF.

V usage is TRBV10-3 and J usage is TRBJ1-2, with a tentative D call TRBD1 (5 bases). V gave up 10 bases and J gave up 1 base, with 10 bases separating them. The CDR3 has 12 residues. The germline CDR1 and CDR2 sequences are ENHRY and SYGVKD. CDR3 region: CASQGFNYGYTF. DNA for the CDR3: TGTGCCAGCCAGGGTTTTAACTATGGCTACACCTTC.

The chain links TRBV14 to TRBJ2-5; possible D gene TRBD2, 5 bases. CDR1 is SGHDN, CDR2 FVKESK, per germline. The CDR3 loop spans 15 amino acids. Trimming left V 4 bases short and J 0 bases short, with 12 bases between. CDR3 sequence reads: CASSRRTGYQETQYF. In DNA form, the CDR3 reads TGTGCCAGCAGCCGCAGAACGGGGTACCAAGAGACCCAGTACTTC.